A selection of T cell receptor beta chains follows, all from one sample in a study of technical replicates of blood from four donors. The assay was immunoSEQ multiplex PCR, and TCRdb's table has in-frame clones only and misses some. This sample has 65,000 to 80,000 clones, with about 92% found just once. Material for sequencing was T cells isolated from PBMCs. The receptors were sampled from a human donor in good health. Both conserved end residues are part of each CDR3. Each record gives: D gene, V gene, J gene, CDR3 length, clone size, CDR3 DNA, CDR3 protein. The D gene is left open where the match is weak. Size is omitted from some rows. Given values are once, few, many or a class for expanded clones.

>.|TRBV10-1|TRBJ1-5|12|.
TGCGCCAGCGGGCGGGGAGATCAGCCCCAGCATTTT
CASGRGDQPQHF
>TRBD2|TRBV15|TRBJ2-7|14|few
TGTGCCACCAGCAGAGGGACTAGCGGCTACGAGCAGTACTTC
CATSRGTSGYEQYF
>TRBD1|TRBV27|TRBJ2-1|12|.
TGTGCCAGCAGTTGGACAGGGGATGAGCAGTTCTTC
CASSWTGDEQFF
>.|TRBV7-2|TRBJ2-7|13|.
TGTGCCAGCAGCCCGGGATGGGGTTACGAGCAGTACTTC
CASSPGWGYEQYF
>.|TRBV9|TRBJ2-1|13|.
TGTGCCAGCAGCGTAGTACATTTTGATGAGCAGTTCTTC
CASSVVHFDEQFF
>.|TRBV15|TRBJ2-5|14|.
TGTGCCACCAGCAGAGATCCTGGGGGCGAGACCCAGTACTTC
CATSRDPGGETQYF
>.|TRBV27|TRBJ2-1|17|.
TGTGCCAGCAGTTTGAGGCGGCAGGGTCTCTCCTACAATGAGCAGTTCTTC
CASSLRRQGLSYNEQFF
>TRBD1|TRBV9|TRBJ2-5|16|.
TGTGCCAGCAGCGTCTGGGGACAGGGGAGGGAGGAGACCCAGTACTTC
CASSVWGQGREETQYF
>TRBD1|TRBV4-3|TRBJ2-7|15|.
TGCGCCAGCAGCCAAGCCACAGGGGAACCCTACGAGCAGTACTTC
CASSQATGEPYEQYF
>TRBD2|TRBV7-2|TRBJ2-3|16|.
TGTGCCAGCAGCAAAAGACTAGCGGGAGGCACAGATACGCAGTATTTT
CASSKRLAGGTDTQYF
>.|TRBV5-1|TRBJ2-7|13|.
TGCGCCAGCAGCAGGGACACCTACTACGAGCAGTACTTC
CASSRDTYYEQYF
>.|TRBV30|TRBJ2-3|14|.
TGTGCCTGGAGTATTAGTTTGTATACAGATACGCAGTATTTT
CAWSISLYTDTQYF
>TRBD2|TRBV9|TRBJ2-1|15|.
TGTGCCAGCAGCGTAGGTCTAGCGGGTTACAATGAGCAGTTCTTC
CASSVGLAGYNEQFF
>TRBD1|TRBV28|TRBJ1-2|13|.
TGTGCCAGCACCGGGACAGCACATTATGGCTACACCTTC
CASTGTAHYGYTF
>.|TRBV4-2|TRBJ2-3|14|.
TGTGCCAGCAGCCTAGTAGTGAGGGGGGATACGCAGTATTTT
CASSLVVRGDTQYF
>TRBD1|TRBV5-1|TRBJ2-7|14|.
TGCGCCAGCAGCCAGACAGGGGGCTCCTACGAGCAGTACTTC
CASSQTGGSYEQYF